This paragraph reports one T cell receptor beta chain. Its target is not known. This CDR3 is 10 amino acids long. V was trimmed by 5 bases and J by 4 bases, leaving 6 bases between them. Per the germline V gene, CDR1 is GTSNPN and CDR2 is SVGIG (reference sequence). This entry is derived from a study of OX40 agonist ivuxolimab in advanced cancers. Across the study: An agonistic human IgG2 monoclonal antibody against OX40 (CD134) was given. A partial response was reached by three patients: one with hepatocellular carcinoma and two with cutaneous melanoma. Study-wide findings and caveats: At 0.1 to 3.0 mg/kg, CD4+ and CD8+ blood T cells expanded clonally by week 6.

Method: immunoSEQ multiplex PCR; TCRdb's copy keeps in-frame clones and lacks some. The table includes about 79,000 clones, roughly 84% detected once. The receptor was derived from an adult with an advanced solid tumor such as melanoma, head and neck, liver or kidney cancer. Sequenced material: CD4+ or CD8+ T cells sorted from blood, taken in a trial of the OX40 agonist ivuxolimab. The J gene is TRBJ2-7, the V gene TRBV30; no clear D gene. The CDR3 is CAWGVYEQYF. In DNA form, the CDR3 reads TGTGCCTGGGGGGTATACGAGCAGTACTTC.